Presented here are 27 T cell receptor beta chains from one specimen sequenced in a study of T cell responses to AZD1222 COVID-19 vaccine (dated by TCRdb to 2020 to 2022). This specimen's time point label, per the study, means: about 28 days (+/-7) after the second vaccine dose. Library preparation used the immunoSEQ multiplex PCR assay. The immuneACCESS repertoire file appears here via TCRdb, limited to in-frame rearrangements. These files lack a portion of the clones; in checked studies, under half of the deficit traces to unresolved V genes, and the cause of the others is not known. The sample table records 150,000 or so clones; roughly nine tenths of these occur just once. The ten largest make up less than 1.5% of the sample. Material: peripheral blood, obtained 28 days after the second AZD1222 dose. All receptors derive from an adult who received the AZD1222 COVID-19 vaccine.

The chain carries TRBV15 and TRBJ1-5; perhaps TRBD1 as D (6 bases). The V end lost 10 bases, the J end lost 1 base, and 26 bases lay between the germline ends. CDR3 size: 18 residues. The germline V gene encodes CDR1 LNHNV and CDR2 YYDKDF (reference sequence). The CDR3 DNA reads as TGTGCCATCGCCGGGGGGGCAGGGGCGGGAGAGAGCAATCAGCCCCAGCATTTT. Residues: CAIAGGAGAGESNQPQHF.

Notes on this clone: At the DNA level, this CDR3 is encoded by other sequences in the same sample as well. The chain combines TRBV9 with TRBJ2-3; 7 bases map to TRBD2. Germline lookup yields CDR1 SGDLS and CDR2 YYNGEE. The V and J ends lost 2 bases and 3 bases, in that order; junction bases with no gene match: 0. The CDR3 is 13 amino acids. As DNA, the CDR3 is TGTGCCAGCAGCGTCGGGGGGACAGATACGCAGTATTTT. It is translated as CASSVGGTDTQYF. The complete variable domain, with remaining parts taken from reference TRBV9 and TRBJ2-3, reads DSGVTQTPKHLITATGQRVTLRCSPRSGDLSVYWYQQSLDQGLQFLIQYYNGEERAKGNILERFSAQQFPDLHSELNLSSLELGDSALYFCASSVGGTDTQYFGPGTRLTVL.

There are a few counts of this clone. The chain recombines TRBV2 with TRBJ1-4, with D possibly matching TRBD1 (5 bases). V lost 6 bases to trimming and J lost 7 bases, with 12 bases between them. The CDR3 sequence is 13 residues long. Germline lookup yields CDR1 SNHLY and CDR2 FYNNEI. CDR3 bases: TGTGCCAGCAGCCGGGACGTTGGTGAAAAACTGTTTTTT. It translates to CASSRDVGEKLFF.

DNA for the CDR3: TGTGCCACTAGGGGCAGCCCTAGCACAGATACGCAGTATTTT. This translates into CATRGSPSTDTQYF. The rearrangement links TRBV6-5 to TRBJ2-3; TRBD1 is a possible D gene (5 bases). The V gene lost 10 bases and the J gene lost 0 bases, with 14 bases spanning the gap. Germline V gene data show CDR1 as MNHEY and CDR2 as SVGAGI. The CDR3 sequence is 14 residues long.

This rearrangement joins TRBV2 to TRBJ2-2, with D maybe TRBD1 (6 bases). Germline V gives CDR1 SNHLY, CDR2 FYNNEI. The V end lost 8 bases, the J end lost 1 base, and 17 bases lay between the germline ends. The CDR3 length is 16 residues. This CDR3 is CASLPGHRLNTGELFF. The DNA of the CDR3 is TGTGCCAGCCTGCCGGGACACAGGCTGAACACCGGGGAGCTGTTTTTT.

The chain links TRBV3-1 (or the pseudogene TRBV3-2) to TRBJ1-3; D uncertain. The germline CDR1 and CDR2 sequences are LGHDT and YNNKEL (reference sequence). The V gene lost 0 bases and the J gene lost 3 bases, with 6 bases spanning the gap. The CDR3 is 14 amino acids. The CDR3 region has the DNA TGTGCCAGCAGCCAAGACAGCCGTGGAAACACCATATATTTT. This codes for CASSQDSRGNTIYF.

Comments on this clone: The junction and the germline gene differ at one end; a read error may be behind it. The J gene is TRBJ2-3, the V gene TRBV20-1; 9 bases fit TRBD2. The CDR3 loop spans 11 amino acids. Germline CDR1 DFQATT, CDR2 SNEGSKA (reference sequence). CDR3 in amino acids: CSAGIAGDLNF. CDR3 coding DNA: TGCAGTGCTGGGATAGCGGGGGACCTTAATTTT.

The V call is TRBV9, the J call TRBJ1-2, with unresolved D. The ends were cut back, 4 bases at V and 3 bases at J, with 19 bases in the middle. CDR3 length: 16 amino acids. The germline V gene has CDR1 SGDLS and CDR2 YYNGEE. The DNA for the CDR3 is TGTGCCAGCAGCTTGGGGTCCAACTCGAACCACTATGGCTACACCTTC. It translates to CASSLGSNSNHYGYTF.

This sequence joins TRBV5-1 and TRBJ2-3; D remains unclear. The CDR3 contains 14 residues. Germline V gene sequence: CDR1 SGHRS, CDR2 YFSETQ. The V gene lost 4 bases and the J gene lost 0 bases, with 9 bases spanning the gap. CDR3 coding DNA: TGCGCCAGCAGCCCGTTTTCTAGCACAGATACGCAGTATTTT. Its protein product is CASSPFSSTDTQYF.

The chain combines TRBV7-9 with TRBJ1-4; D might be TRBD1 (5 bases). Germline-derived CDR1 and CDR2 are SEHNR and FQNEAQ (reference sequence). V shed 1 base and J shed 0 bases, with 9 bases lying between them. There are 16 residues in the CDR3. The CDR3 DNA reads TGTGCCAGCAGCTTAGGACAGCCTGCAACTAATGAAAAACTGTTTTTT. Protein: CASSLGQPATNEKLFF. The variable domain in full, completed from reference TRBV7-9 and TRBJ1-4, reads DTGVSQNPRHKITKRGQNVTFRCDPISEHNRLYWYRQTLGQGPEFLTYFQNEAQLEKSRLLSDRFSAERPKGSFSTLEIQRTEQGDSAMYLCASSLGQPATNEKLFFGSGTQLSVL.

Only one count was recorded for this clone. The CDR3 sequence is CASSPGRALNTEAFF. The CDR3, as DNA: TGTGCCAGCTCACCCGGCAGGGCCCTGAACACTGAAGCTTTCTTT. The genes are TRBV18 and TRBJ1-1; perhaps TRBD1 as D (5 bases). V lost 3 bases and J lost 0, with 11 bases in between. Germline lookup yields CDR1 KGHSH and CDR2 LQKENI. The CDR3 is 15 amino acids.

The V call is TRBV11-3, the J call TRBJ1-1, with D unclear. This CDR3 is 12 amino acids long. Trimming pared 5 bases from V and 10 bases from J, leaving 14 bases between. Germline values: CDR1 SGHNT, CDR2 YENEEA. DNA of the CDR3: TGTGCCAGCAGCCCCTGGGCCCTTGGAGCTTTCTTT. This codes for CASSPWALGAFF.

V usage is TRBV5-4 and J usage is TRBJ1-6, with D perhaps TRBD1 (6 bases). Germline CDR1 is SGHNT and CDR2 is YYREEE (reference sequence). There are 15 residues in the CDR3. Trimming removed 0 bases from V and 5 bases from J, with 9 bases in between. In DNA, the CDR3 is TGTGCCAGCAGCTTGGAGGGGGTGGATAATTCACCCCTCCACTTT. The encoded protein is CASSLEGVDNSPLHF.

J is TRBJ2-7 and V is TRBV4-1, with unresolved D. V was trimmed by 0 bases and J by 6 bases, leaving 9 bases between them. The V gene's germline CDR1 is MGHRA and CDR2 YSYEKL. This CDR3 is 13 amino acids long. CDR3 DNA: TGCGCCAGCAGCCAAGATCCGTGGGGCGAGCAGTACTTC. Translating it yields CASSQDPWGEQYF.

The chain has TRBV27 and TRBJ2-7; D possibly matches TRBD1 or TRBD2 (5 bases each). This CDR3 region has 9 residues. The V gene lost 8 bases and the J gene lost 6 bases, with 5 bases spanning the gap. Germline V gene data show CDR1 as MNHEY and CDR2 as SMNVEV (reference sequence). As DNA, the CDR3 is TGTGCCAGCGGGACCGAGCAGTACTTC. Residues: CASGTEQYF.

The chain is built from TRBV7-9 and TRBJ1-2; D gene ambiguous. V was cut by 10 bases and J by 2 bases, with 14 bases left in between. Germline-derived CDR1 and CDR2 are SEHNR and FQNEAQ (reference sequence). This CDR3 is 13 amino acids long. CDR3 nucleotides: TGTGCCATTTACGACCCTTCCAACTATGGCTACACCTTC. Residues: CAIYDPSNYGYTF.

The chain combines TRBV10-2 with TRBJ1-1; TRBD1 aligns across 7 bases. The ends lost 10 bases at V and 2 bases at J; junction bases unmatched: 10. Germline V gene lookup returns CDR1 WSHSY and CDR2 SAAADI. The CDR3 totals 14 residues. The CDR3 here is CATRGLGLNTEAFF. The CDR3 region has the DNA TGCGCCACCAGGGGGTTAGGGTTAAACACTGAAGCTTTCTTT.

A single count supports this clone. CDR3: CASSPTGTSETQYF. The CDR3 nucleotides read TGTGCCAGCAGCCCGACAGGGACCTCAGAGACCCAGTACTTC. The rearrangement links TRBV7-2 to TRBJ2-5; 7 nucleotides line up with TRBD1. In germline, CDR1 is SGHTA, CDR2 FQGNSA. This CDR3 contains 14 residues. V shed 5 bases and J 4 bases; nucleotides not matched to a gene: 7. Together with reference TRBV7-2 and TRBJ2-5, the CDR3 gives the full variable domain: GAGVSQSPSNKVTEKGKDVELRCDPISGHTALYWYRQSLGQGLEFLIYFQGNSAPDKSGLPSDRFSAERTGGSVSTLTIQRTQQEDSAVYLCASSPTGTSETQYFGPGTRLLVL.

V gene TRBV19 combines with J gene TRBJ1-1, with D perhaps matching TRBD1 (5 bases). V shed 7 bases and J shed 2 bases, with 20 bases lying between them. Germline loops: CDR1 LNHDA, CDR2 SQIVND (reference sequence). The CDR3 is 16 amino acids. CDR3 DNA sequence: TGTGCCAGTATTGTAGGGGAAAGGTTTATAAACACTGAAGCTTTCTTT. This codes for CASIVGERFINTEAFF.

The rearrangement joins TRBV6-1 to TRBJ2-3, with D uncertain. This CDR3 has 18 residues. Germline CDR1 reads MNHNS; CDR2 reads SASEGT. Trimming took off 4 bases at V and 4 bases at J, with 24 bases between the two ends. The CDR3 DNA is TGTGCCAGCAGTGCCCAGACCCGTCCGATTGGCGCCCCAGATACGCAGTATTTT. Translation gives CASSAQTRPIGAPDTQYF.

The J gene is TRBJ2-7, the V gene TRBV28; D is possibly TRBD1 (5 bases). Trimming took 5 bases from V and 2 from J, leaving 19 bases between them. The CDR3 is 16 amino acids. Germline CDR1 MDHEN, CDR2 SYDVKM. The CDR3 loop reads CASSLSIRDIPYEQYF. The CDR3, as DNA: TGTGCCAGCAGTCTAAGTATCAGGGATATCCCCTACGAGCAGTACTTC.

The V gene is TRBV15, the J gene TRBJ2-5; tentative D call: TRBD1 (7 bases). Trimming removed 3 bases from V and 5 bases from J, with 16 bases in between. CDR3 size: 15 residues. Germline V gives CDR1 LNHNV, CDR2 YYDKDF (reference sequence). DNA for the CDR3: TGTGCCACCAGCAGTCCCCAGGGGGGTATGGAGACCCAGTACTTC. It encodes CATSSPQGGMETQYF.

This chain connects TRBV19 to TRBJ2-1; the match to TRBD2 covers 7 bases. The CDR3 totals 14 residues. The trim removed 5 bases at V and 4 bases at J, leaving 5 bases unmatched. CDR1 and CDR2 from the germline V gene are LNHDA and SQIVND (reference sequence). CDR3 sequence (DNA): TGTGCCAGTAGTCAGTTAGCGGGTTACAATGAGCAGTTCTTC. Encoded protein: CASSQLAGYNEQFF.

The V gene is TRBV5-4, the J gene TRBJ1-2, with 7 bases aligning to TRBD1. The CDR3 length is 14 residues. The V gene's germline CDR1 is SGHNT and CDR2 YYREEE (reference sequence). J was trimmed by 5 bases and V by 5 bases; bases with no gene match: 9. CDR3 DNA: TGTGCCAGCAGGTACGGAGGGACAGCTTATGGCTACACCTTC. Encoded protein: CASRYGGTAYGYTF.

The chain carries TRBV27 and TRBJ2-7; D is possibly TRBD1 (6 bases). From germline, CDR1 is MNHEY and CDR2 SMNVEV (reference sequence). Trimming took off 0 bases at V and 2 bases at J, with 11 bases between the two ends. The CDR3 extends over 15 amino acids. This chain's CDR3 is CASSLSGDTPYEQYF. In nucleotides, the CDR3 is TGTGCCAGCAGTTTATCTGGGGACACCCCCTACGAGCAGTACTTC.

The rearrangement uses TRBV28 and TRBJ1-4; 10 bases map to TRBD1. The CDR3 is 13 residues long. The V and J ends lost 6 bases and 6 bases, in that order; junction bases with no gene match: 1. Germline CDR1 is MDHEN and CDR2 is SYDVKM. This CDR3 is CASRTGGHEKLFF. CDR3 nucleotide sequence: TGTGCCAGCAGGACAGGGGGCCATGAAAAACTGTTTTTT.

The chain couples TRBV2 to TRBJ1-1; the D gene is possibly TRBD1 (6 bases). Trimming removed 4 bases from V and 4 bases from J, with 13 bases in between. The length of the CDR3 is 14 residues. Germline assignment: CDR1 SNHLY and CDR2 FYNNEI. CDR3 in amino acids: CASSVTWDTTEAFF. In DNA form, the CDR3 reads TGTGCCAGCAGTGTGACTTGGGACACCACTGAAGCTTTCTTT.